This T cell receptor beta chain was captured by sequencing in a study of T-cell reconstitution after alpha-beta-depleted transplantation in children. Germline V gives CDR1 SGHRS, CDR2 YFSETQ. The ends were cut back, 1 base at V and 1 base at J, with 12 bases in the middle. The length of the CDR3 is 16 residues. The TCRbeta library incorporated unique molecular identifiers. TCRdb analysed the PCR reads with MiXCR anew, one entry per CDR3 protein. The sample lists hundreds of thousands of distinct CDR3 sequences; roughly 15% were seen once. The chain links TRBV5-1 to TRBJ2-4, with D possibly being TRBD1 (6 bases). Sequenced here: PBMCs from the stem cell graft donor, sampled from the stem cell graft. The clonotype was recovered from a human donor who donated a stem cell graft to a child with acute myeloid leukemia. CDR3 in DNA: TGCGCCAGCAGCTTGCAGGGGAGCGCGGCCAAAAACATTCAGTACTTC. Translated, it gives CASSLQGSAAKNIQYF.